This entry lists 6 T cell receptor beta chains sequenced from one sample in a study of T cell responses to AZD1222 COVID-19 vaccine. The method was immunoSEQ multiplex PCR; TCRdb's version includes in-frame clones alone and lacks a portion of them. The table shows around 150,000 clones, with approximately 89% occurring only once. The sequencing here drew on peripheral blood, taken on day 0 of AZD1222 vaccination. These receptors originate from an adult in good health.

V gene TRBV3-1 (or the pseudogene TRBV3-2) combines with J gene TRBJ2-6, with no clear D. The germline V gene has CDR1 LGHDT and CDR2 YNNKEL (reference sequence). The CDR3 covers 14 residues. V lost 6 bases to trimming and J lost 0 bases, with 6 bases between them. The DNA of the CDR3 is TGTGCCAGCAGTGTTCTCTCTGGGGCCAACGTCCTGACTTTC. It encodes CASSVLSGANVLTF.

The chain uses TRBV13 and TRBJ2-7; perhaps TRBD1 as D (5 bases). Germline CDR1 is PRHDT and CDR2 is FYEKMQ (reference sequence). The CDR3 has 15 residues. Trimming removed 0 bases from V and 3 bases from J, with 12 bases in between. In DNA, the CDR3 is TGTGCCAGCAGCTTAGGGAAGGGGATCCTCTACGAGCAGTACTTC. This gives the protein CASSLGKGILYEQYF.

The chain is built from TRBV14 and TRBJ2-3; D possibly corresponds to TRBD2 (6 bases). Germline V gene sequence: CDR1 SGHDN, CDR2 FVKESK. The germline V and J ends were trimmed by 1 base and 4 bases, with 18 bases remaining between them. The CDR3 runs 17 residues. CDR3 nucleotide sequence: TGTGCCAGCAGCCAAGGGTGGGGGGATCTTCGGGCAGATACGCAGTATTTT. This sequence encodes CASSQGWGDLRADTQYF.

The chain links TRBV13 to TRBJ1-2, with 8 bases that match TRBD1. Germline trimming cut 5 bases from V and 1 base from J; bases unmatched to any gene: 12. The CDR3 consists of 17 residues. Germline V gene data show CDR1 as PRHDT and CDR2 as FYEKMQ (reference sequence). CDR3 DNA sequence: TGTGCCAGCAGCCAATCCTGGACAGGGAGATATAACTATGGCTACACCTTC. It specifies CASSQSWTGRYNYGYTF.

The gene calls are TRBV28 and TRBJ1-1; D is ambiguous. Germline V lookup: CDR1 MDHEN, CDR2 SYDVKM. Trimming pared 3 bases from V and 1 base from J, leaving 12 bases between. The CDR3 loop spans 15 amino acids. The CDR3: CASSFSGSPNTEAFF. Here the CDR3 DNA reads TGTGCCAGCAGTTTTTCCGGCAGCCCGAACACTGAAGCTTTCTTT.

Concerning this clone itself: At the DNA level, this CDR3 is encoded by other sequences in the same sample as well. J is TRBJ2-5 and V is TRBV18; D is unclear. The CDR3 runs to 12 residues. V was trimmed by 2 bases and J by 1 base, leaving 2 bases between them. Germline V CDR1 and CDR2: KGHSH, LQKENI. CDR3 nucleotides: TGTGCCAGCTCACCAAGCCAAGAGACCCAGTACTTC. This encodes CASSPSQETQYF.